Listed below are T cell receptor beta chains from one sample, sequenced in a study of control samples from healthy donors and cancer patients. TCRdb's table, derived via immunoSEQ multiplex PCR, lists solely in-frame clones and lacks some. The top ten hold around 10% of the sample, which has approximately 76,000 clones, 80% to 90% seen once. Sequencing used PBMCs. The receptors here all came from a man aged 60-69 years with head and neck cancer. Each CDR3 is given with its conserved first and last residue. D genes are given only for firm matches. The size of a clone is reported for some rows only, either as once, few or many, or as a class for expanded clones.

J: TRBJ1-2
V: TRBV24-1
size: -
D: TRBD1
CDR3: CATSAGQGKRSYGYTF
DNA: TGTGCCACCAGTGCGGGACAGGGGAAGAGAAGCTATGGCTACACCTTC

J: TRBJ2-3
V: TRBV28
size: -
D: -
CDR3: CASSFGFRADTQYF
DNA: TGTGCCAGCAGTTTTGGTTTTCGGGCAGATACGCAGTATTTT

J: TRBJ2-1
V: TRBV25-1
size: -
D: TRBD2
CDR3: CASRGGTSGRNEQFF
DNA: TGTGCCAGCAGAGGGGGGACTAGCGGGAGGAATGAGCAGTTCTTC

J: TRBJ2-3
V: TRBV2
size: -
D: -
CDR3: CASRALTWRDTQYF
DNA: TGTGCCAGCAGAGCCCTGACCTGGAGGGATACGCAGTATTTT

J: TRBJ2-7
V: TRBV3-1/TRBV3-2
size: -
D: -
CDR3: CASSRFAQASYEQYF
DNA: TGTGCCAGCAGCCGATTTGCACAGGCCTCCTACGAGCAGTACTTC

J: TRBJ1-1
V: TRBV28
size: once
D: -
CDR3: CASSTRAQLAFF
DNA: TGTGCCAGCAGCACTAGGGCGCAATTGGCTTTCTTT

J: TRBJ2-5
V: TRBV24-1
size: -
D: -
CDR3: CATSDGTSGETQYF
DNA: TGTGCCACCAGTGATGGGACATCTGGAGAGACCCAGTACTTC

J: TRBJ2-3
V: TRBV24-1
size: -
D: TRBD2
CDR3: CATSGVGGRGTDTQYF
DNA: TGTGCCACCAGTGGGGTGGGGGGGAGAGGCACAGATACGCAGTATTTT

J: TRBJ1-2
V: TRBV19
size: -
D: TRBD1
CDR3: CASSRPGTGYYGYTF
DNA: TGTGCCAGTAGTAGACCCGGGACAGGGTACTATGGCTACACCTTC

J: TRBJ2-5
V: TRBV18
size: -
D: -
CDR3: CASSLQETQYF
DNA: TGTGCCAGCTCACTTCAAGAGACCCAGTACTTC

J: TRBJ2-2
V: TRBV10-3
size: -
D: -
CDR3: CAISELRDTNTGELFF
DNA: TGTGCCATCAGTGAGCTACGGGACACGAACACCGGGGAGCTGTTTTTT

J: TRBJ2-7
V: TRBV7-8
size: -
D: TRBD2
CDR3: CASSLAVLSYEQYF
DNA: TGTGCCAGCAGTCTAGCGGTGCTTTCCTACGAGCAGTACTTC

J: TRBJ2-3
V: TRBV9
size: -
D: TRBD1
CDR3: CASSGGTGGLADTQYF
DNA: TGTGCCAGCAGCGGCGGGACAGGGGGCTTGGCAGATACGCAGTATTTT

J: TRBJ2-2
V: TRBV2
size: -
D: TRBD2
CDR3: CASKAGGTSNTGELFF
DNA: TGTGCCAGCAAAGCCGGGGGGACCTCAAACACCGGGGAGCTGTTTTTT

J: TRBJ2-7
V: TRBV20-1
size: -
D: -
CDR3: CSASRTLSTYEQYF
DNA: TGCAGTGCTAGTCGGACACTCTCGACCTACGAGCAGTACTTC

J: TRBJ1-2
V: TRBV19
size: few
D: TRBD1
CDR3: CASSTGQGQPNYGYTF
DNA: TGTGCCAGTAGTACCGGACAGGGGCAACCTAACTATGGCTACACCTTC

J: TRBJ2-7
V: TRBV10-2
size: -
D: -
CDR3: CASSRRDGSYEQYF
DNA: TGCGCCAGCAGCCGGAGGGACGGTTCCTACGAGCAGTACTTC

J: TRBJ2-7
V: TRBV28
size: once
D: -
CDR3: CASKQGGVTYEQYF
DNA: TGTGCCAGCAAGCAAGGGGGGGTTACCTACGAGCAGTACTTC

J: TRBJ1-2
V: TRBV27
size: -
D: -
CDR3: CASSAISSNYGYTF
DNA: TGTGCCAGCAGTGCCATATCCTCCAACTATGGCTACACCTTC

J: TRBJ2-7
V: TRBV12-3/TRBV12-4
size: -
D: TRBD2
CDR3: CASGGGREQYF
DNA: TGTGCCAGCGGGGGGGGACGCGAGCAGTACTTC

J: TRBJ1-3
V: TRBV10-1
size: few
D: TRBD1
CDR3: CASTRGQGNTIYF
DNA: TGCGCCAGCACCCGGGGACAGGGAAACACCATATATTTT

J: TRBJ1-3
V: TRBV29-1
size: -
D: -
CDR3: CSVATTGNTIYF
DNA: TGCAGCGTTGCGACGACTGGAAACACCATATATTTT

J: TRBJ2-1
V: TRBV6-1
size: -
D: TRBD2
CDR3: CASSEFWREGGTRFF
DNA: TGTGCCAGCAGTGAATTCTGGCGGGAGGGCGGAACGCGGTTCTTC

J: TRBJ2-7
V: TRBV19
size: -
D: TRBD1
CDR3: CASSRTGAYEQYF
DNA: TGTGCCAGTAGTCGGACAGGGGCCTACGAGCAGTACTTC

J: TRBJ2-3
V: TRBV4-1
size: -
D: TRBD2
CDR3: CASSEPGLVLTDTQYF
DNA: TGCGCCAGCAGCGAACCGGGACTAGTTCTCACAGATACGCAGTATTTT

J: TRBJ2-1
V: TRBV29-1
size: -
D: -
CDR3: CSVDRVGSNEQFF
DNA: TGCAGCGTTGACAGGGTGGGTAGCAATGAGCAGTTCTTC

J: TRBJ2-7
V: TRBV20-1
size: -
D: -
CDR3: CSARSVYEQYF
DNA: TGCAGTGCTAGGAGCGTCTACGAGCAGTACTTC

J: TRBJ2-3
V: TRBV11-2
size: few
D: TRBD2
CDR3: CASSPGASGPDTQYF
DNA: TGTGCCAGCAGCCCTGGGGCTAGCGGACCAGATACGCAGTATTTT

J: TRBJ2-7
V: TRBV7-9
size: -
D: -
CDR3: CASSSSPMSSYEQYF
DNA: TGTGCCAGCAGCTCCTCCCCGATGAGCTCCTACGAGCAGTACTTC

J: TRBJ2-2
V: TRBV11-2
size: -
D: TRBD2
CDR3: CASSPGLAGDTGELFF
DNA: TGTGCCAGCAGCCCCGGACTAGCGGGGGACACCGGGGAGCTGTTTTTT

J: TRBJ1-6
V: TRBV3-1/TRBV3-2
size: -
D: -
CDR3: CASSQDLPGDSPLHF
DNA: TGTGCCAGCAGCCAAGATCTTCCCGGGGATTCACCCCTCCACTTT

J: TRBJ1-1
V: TRBV12-5
size: -
D: -
CDR3: CASGLNGQEAFF
DNA: TGTGCTAGTGGTTTGAACGGACAGGAAGCTTTCTTT

J: TRBJ1-5
V: TRBV28
size: -
D: -
CDR3: CASRQDPNQPQHF
DNA: TGTGCCAGCCGACAGGACCCTAATCAGCCCCAGCATTTT

J: TRBJ2-7
V: TRBV19
size: -
D: TRBD2
CDR3: CASSITPRGEAVAGRAGSYEQYF
DNA: TGTGCCAGTAGTATAACCCCAAGAGGTGAAGCGGTAGCCGGGAGGGCTGGCTCCTACGAGCAGTACTTC

J: TRBJ1-5
V: TRBV27
size: -
D: TRBD1
CDR3: CASSFGQGSNQPQHF
DNA: TGTGCCAGCAGTTTCGGACAGGGGAGCAATCAGCCCCAGCATTTT

J: TRBJ2-7
V: TRBV30
size: -
D: -
CDR3: CAWSVLREQYF
DNA: TGTGCCTGGAGTGTATTGCGCGAGCAGTACTTC

J: TRBJ2-7
V: TRBV29-1
size: -
D: TRBD1
CDR3: CSVAGTGDIEQYF
DNA: TGCAGCGTTGCCGGGACAGGGGACATCGAGCAGTACTTC

J: TRBJ2-7
V: TRBV7-2
size: -
D: -
CDR3: CASSPRLVGEQYF
DNA: TGTGCCAGCAGCCCTAGACTTGTGGGCGAGCAGTACTTC

J: TRBJ2-2
V: TRBV9
size: -
D: TRBD2
CDR3: CASSVRWGGNTGELFF
DNA: TGTGCCAGCAGCGTAAGATGGGGGGGAAACACCGGGGAGCTGTTTTTT

J: TRBJ2-1
V: TRBV5-1
size: once
D: TRBD1
CDR3: CASQPGQVNNEQFF
DNA: TGCGCCAGCCAGCCGGGACAGGTGAACAATGAGCAGTTCTTC

J: TRBJ2-7
V: TRBV19
size: -
D: -
CDR3: CASSIPSSYEQYF
DNA: TGTGCCAGTAGTATCCCATCATCCTACGAGCAGTACTTC

J: TRBJ2-2
V: TRBV7-9
size: -
D: -
CDR3: CASSYSGELFF
DNA: TGTGCCAGCAGCTATTCCGGGGAGCTGTTTTTT

J: TRBJ1-2
V: TRBV9
size: -
D: -
CDR3: CASSVGGRAPYGYTF
DNA: TGTGCCAGCAGCGTGGGGGGGCGAGCCCCTTATGGCTACACCTTC

J: TRBJ2-1
V: TRBV2
size: -
D: TRBD1
CDR3: CASSVTLRGRTGVNEQFF
DNA: TGTGCCAGCAGTGTCACCTTGAGAGGAAGGACAGGGGTTAATGAGCAGTTCTTC

J: TRBJ2-2
V: TRBV9
size: -
D: -
CDR3: CASSFFSNTGELFF
DNA: TGTGCCAGCAGTTTCTTCTCGAACACCGGGGAGCTGTTTTTT

J: TRBJ2-1
V: TRBV7-9
size: -
D: TRBD1
CDR3: CASSPRWDRGRNEQFF
DNA: TGTGCCAGCAGCCCCCGCTGGGACAGGGGGCGGAATGAGCAGTTCTTC

J: TRBJ2-7
V: TRBV7-8
size: -
D: -
CDR3: CASRIGMGLYDEQYF
DNA: TGTGCCAGCAGGATCGGGATGGGCCTCTACGACGAGCAGTACTTC

J: TRBJ2-5
V: TRBV30
size: -
D: -
CDR3: CAWSTYRETQYF
DNA: TGTGCCTGGAGTACCTACAGGGAGACCCAGTACTTC

J: TRBJ2-3
V: TRBV6-5
size: -
D: TRBD2
CDR3: CASEGLAGGKSAQYF
DNA: TGTGCCAGCGAAGGGCTAGCGGGCGGAAAGTCTGCGCAGTATTTT

J: TRBJ1-1
V: TRBV19
size: few
D: -
CDR3: CASRTREGTEAFF
DNA: TGTGCCAGTAGGACCCGGGAGGGCACTGAAGCTTTCTTT

J: TRBJ2-5
V: TRBV5-1
size: -
D: TRBD1
CDR3: CASSLTDRAQETQYF
DNA: TGCGCCAGCAGCTTGACGGACAGGGCCCAAGAGACCCAGTACTTC

J: TRBJ2-2
V: TRBV7-8
size: -
D: -
CDR3: CASSFRGGDTGELFF
DNA: TGTGCCAGCAGCTTCCGAGGGGGAGACACCGGGGAGCTGTTTTTT

J: TRBJ2-5
V: TRBV2
size: -
D: -
CDR3: CASSEYDRRGETQYF
DNA: TGTGCCAGCAGTGAATACGACAGGCGGGGGGAGACCCAGTACTTC

J: TRBJ1-1
V: TRBV6-4
size: medium-sized
D: TRBD1
CDR3: CASRNTNRGYTEAFF
DNA: TGTGCCAGCAGGAACACGAACAGGGGCTACACTGAAGCTTTCTTT

J: TRBJ2-3
V: TRBV3-1/TRBV3-2
size: -
D: -
CDR3: CASSLGETGLDTQYF
DNA: TGTGCCAGCAGCCTCGGAGAGACCGGGCTGGATACGCAGTATTTT

J: TRBJ2-2
V: TRBV7-6
size: -
D: TRBD2
CDR3: CASSQRGANTGELFF
DNA: TGTGCCAGCAGCCAGCGGGGGGCGAACACCGGGGAGCTGTTTTTT